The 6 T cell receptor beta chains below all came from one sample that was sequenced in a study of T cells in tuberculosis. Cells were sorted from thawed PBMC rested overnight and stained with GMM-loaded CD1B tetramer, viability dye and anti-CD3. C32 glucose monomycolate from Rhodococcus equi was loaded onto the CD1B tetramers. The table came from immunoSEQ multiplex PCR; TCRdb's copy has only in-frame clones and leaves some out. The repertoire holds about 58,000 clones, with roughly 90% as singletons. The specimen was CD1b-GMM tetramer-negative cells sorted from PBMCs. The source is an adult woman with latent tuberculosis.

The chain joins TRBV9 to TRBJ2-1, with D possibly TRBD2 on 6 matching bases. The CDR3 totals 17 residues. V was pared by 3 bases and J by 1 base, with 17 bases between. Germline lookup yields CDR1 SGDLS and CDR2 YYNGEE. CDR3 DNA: TGTGCCAGCAGCGGCCGAATCGGCGGGATTTCCTACAATGAGCAGTTCTTC. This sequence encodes CASSGRIGGISYNEQFF.

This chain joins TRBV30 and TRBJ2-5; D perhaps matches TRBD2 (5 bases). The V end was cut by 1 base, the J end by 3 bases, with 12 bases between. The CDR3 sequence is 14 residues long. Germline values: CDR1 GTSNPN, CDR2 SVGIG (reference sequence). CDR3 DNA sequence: TGTGCCTGGAGTGCTCGGGGATCGAAAGAGACCCAGTACTTC. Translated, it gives CAWSARGSKETQYF.

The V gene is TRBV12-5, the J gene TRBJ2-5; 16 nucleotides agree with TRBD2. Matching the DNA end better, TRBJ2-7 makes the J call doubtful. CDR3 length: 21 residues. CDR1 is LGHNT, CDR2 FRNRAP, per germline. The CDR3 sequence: CASGLVPLGLAGGQRTYEQYF. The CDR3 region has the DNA TGTGCTAGTGGTTTGGTACCGTTGGGACTAGCGGGAGGGCAAAGAACCTACGAGCAGTACTTC.

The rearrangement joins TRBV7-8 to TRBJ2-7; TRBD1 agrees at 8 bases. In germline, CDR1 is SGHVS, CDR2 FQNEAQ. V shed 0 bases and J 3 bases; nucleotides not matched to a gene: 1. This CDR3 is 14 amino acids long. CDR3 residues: CASSLAGQDYEQYF. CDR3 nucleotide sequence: TGTGCCAGCAGCTTAGCGGGACAGGACTACGAGCAGTACTTC.

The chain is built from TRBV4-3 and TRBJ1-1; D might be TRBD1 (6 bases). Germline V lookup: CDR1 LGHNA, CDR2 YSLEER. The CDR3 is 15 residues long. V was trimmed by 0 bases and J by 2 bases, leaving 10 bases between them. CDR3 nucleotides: TGCGCCAGCAGCCAAGATAGGACAGACAACACTGAAGCTTTCTTT. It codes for CASSQDRTDNTEAFF.

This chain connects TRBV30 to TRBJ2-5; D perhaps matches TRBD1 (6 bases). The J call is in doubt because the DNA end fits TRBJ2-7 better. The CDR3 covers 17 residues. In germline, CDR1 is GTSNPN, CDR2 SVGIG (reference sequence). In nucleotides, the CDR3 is TGTGCCTGGAGTCCGATAAATCCATATACAGGGCGAAACGAGCAGTACTTC. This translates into CAWSPINPYTGRNEQYF.